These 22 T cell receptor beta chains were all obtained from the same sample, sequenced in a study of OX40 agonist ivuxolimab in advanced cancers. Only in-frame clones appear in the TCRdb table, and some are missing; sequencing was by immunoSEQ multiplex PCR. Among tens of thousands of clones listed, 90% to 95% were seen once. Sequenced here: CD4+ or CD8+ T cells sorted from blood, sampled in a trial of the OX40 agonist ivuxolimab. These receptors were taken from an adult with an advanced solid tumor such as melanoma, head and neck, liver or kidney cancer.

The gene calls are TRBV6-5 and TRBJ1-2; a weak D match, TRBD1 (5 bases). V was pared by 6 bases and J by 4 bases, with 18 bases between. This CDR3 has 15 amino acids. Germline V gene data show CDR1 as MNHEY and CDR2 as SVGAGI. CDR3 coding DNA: TGTGCCAGCAGGAGACCCGGCGGGGGTCTCTATGGCTACACCTTC. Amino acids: CASRRPGGGLYGYTF.

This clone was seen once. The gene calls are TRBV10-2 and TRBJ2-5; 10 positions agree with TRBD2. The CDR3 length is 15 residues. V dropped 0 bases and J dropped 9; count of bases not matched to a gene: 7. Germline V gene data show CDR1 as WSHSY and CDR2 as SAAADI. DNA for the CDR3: TGCGCCAGCAGTGAGTCGTCTAGCGGGAGTGGGTCCCAGTACTTC. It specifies CASSESSSGSGSQYF.

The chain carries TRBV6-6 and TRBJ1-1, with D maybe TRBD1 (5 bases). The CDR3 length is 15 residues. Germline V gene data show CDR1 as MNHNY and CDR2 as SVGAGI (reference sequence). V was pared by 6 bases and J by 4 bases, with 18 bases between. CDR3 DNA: TGTGCCAGCAGGGGAGGCAGGGCTGGGAGCACTGAAGCTTTCTTT. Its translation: CASRGGRAGSTEAFF.

The CDR3 here is CASSLEALVGSGELFF. The DNA of the CDR3 is TGTGCCAGCAGCCTTGAAGCTCTGGTTGGTTCCGGGGAGCTGTTTTTT. This chain connects TRBV11-2 to TRBJ2-2; no clear D. V lost 5 bases and J lost 6, with 19 bases in between. This CDR3 spans 16 amino acids. In germline, CDR1 is SGHAT, CDR2 FQNNGV. Full variable domain (outside the CDR3, taken from reference TRBV11-2 and TRBJ2-2): EAGVAQSPRYKIIEKRQSVAFWCNPISGHATLYWYQQILGQGPKLLIQFQNNGVVDDSQLPKDRFSAERLKGVDSTLKIQPAKLEDSAVYLCASSLEALVGSGELFFGEGSRLTVL.

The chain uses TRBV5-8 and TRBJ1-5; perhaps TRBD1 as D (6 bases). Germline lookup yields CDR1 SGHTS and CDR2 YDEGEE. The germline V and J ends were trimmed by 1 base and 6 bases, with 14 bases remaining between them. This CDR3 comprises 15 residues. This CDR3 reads CASSLLSGDAQPQHF. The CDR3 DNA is TGTGCCAGCAGCTTGTTGTCAGGGGACGCTCAGCCCCAGCATTTT.

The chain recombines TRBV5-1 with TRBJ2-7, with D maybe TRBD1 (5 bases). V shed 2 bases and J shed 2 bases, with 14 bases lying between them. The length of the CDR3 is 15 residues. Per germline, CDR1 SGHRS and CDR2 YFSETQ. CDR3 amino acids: CASSFGVIGAYEQYF. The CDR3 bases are TGCGCCAGCAGCTTTGGGGTGATAGGGGCCTACGAGCAGTACTTC.

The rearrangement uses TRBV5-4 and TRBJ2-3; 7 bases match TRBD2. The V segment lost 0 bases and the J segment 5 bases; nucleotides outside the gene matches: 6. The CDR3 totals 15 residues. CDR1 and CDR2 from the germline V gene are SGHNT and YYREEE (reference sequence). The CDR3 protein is CASSLGTSGGDTQYF. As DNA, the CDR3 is TGTGCCAGCAGCTTGGGGACTAGTGGGGGAGATACGCAGTATTTT.

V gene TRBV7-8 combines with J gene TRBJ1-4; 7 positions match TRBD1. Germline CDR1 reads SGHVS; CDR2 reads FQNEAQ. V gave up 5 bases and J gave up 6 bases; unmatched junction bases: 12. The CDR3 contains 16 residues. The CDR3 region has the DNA TGTGCCAGCAGCAATCTTAGACAGGGTCAACATGAAAAACTGTTTTTT. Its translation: CASSNLRQGQHEKLFF.

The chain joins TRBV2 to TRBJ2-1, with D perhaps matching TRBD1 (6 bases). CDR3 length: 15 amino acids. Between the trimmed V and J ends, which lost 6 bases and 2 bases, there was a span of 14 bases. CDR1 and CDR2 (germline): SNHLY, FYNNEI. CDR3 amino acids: CASRTGTIAYNEQFF. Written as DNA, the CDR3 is TGTGCCAGCAGAACCGGGACAATCGCCTACAATGAGCAGTTCTTC.

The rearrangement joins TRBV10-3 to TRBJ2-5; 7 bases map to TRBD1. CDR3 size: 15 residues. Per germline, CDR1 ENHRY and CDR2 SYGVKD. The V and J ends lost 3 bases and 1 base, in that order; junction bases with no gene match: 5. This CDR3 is CAISDSTGVQETQYF. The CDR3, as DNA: TGTGCCATCAGTGATTCAACAGGGGTCCAAGAGACCCAGTACTTC.

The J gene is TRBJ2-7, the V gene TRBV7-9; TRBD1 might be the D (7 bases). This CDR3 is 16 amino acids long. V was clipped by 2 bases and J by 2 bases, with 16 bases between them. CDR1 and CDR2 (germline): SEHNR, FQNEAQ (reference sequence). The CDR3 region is CASSLLPGGSAYEQYF. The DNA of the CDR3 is TGTGCCAGCAGCTTACTCCCAGGGGGGTCGGCCTACGAGCAGTACTTC.

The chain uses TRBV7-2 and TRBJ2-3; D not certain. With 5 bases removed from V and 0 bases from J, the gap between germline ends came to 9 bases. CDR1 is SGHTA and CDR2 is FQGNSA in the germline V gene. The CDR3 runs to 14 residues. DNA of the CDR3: TGTGCCAGCAGCCCAACGACTAGCACAGATACGCAGTATTTT. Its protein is CASSPTTSTDTQYF.

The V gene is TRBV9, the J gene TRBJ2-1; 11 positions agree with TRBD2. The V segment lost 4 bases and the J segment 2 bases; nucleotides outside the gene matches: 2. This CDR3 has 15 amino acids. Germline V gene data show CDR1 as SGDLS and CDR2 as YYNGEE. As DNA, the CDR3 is TGTGCCAGCAGCTTGACTAGCGGGACCTACAATGAGCAGTTCTTC. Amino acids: CASSLTSGTYNEQFF.

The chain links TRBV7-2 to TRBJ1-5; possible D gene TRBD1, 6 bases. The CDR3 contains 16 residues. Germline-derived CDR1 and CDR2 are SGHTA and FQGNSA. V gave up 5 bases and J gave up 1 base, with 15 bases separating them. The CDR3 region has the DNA TGTGCCAGCAGCCTGGGGCAGGGGTCGAGCAATCAGCCCCAGCATTTT. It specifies CASSLGQGSSNQPQHF. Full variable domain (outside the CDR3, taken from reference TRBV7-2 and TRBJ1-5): GAGVSQSPSNKVTEKGKDVELRCDPISGHTALYWYRQSLGQGLEFLIYFQGNSAPDKSGLPSDRFSAERTGGSVSTLTIQRTQQEDSAVYLCASSLGQGSSNQPQHFGDGTRLSIL.

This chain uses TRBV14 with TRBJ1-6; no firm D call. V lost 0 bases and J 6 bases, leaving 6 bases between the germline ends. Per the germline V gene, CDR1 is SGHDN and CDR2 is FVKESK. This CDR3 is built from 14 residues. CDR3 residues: CASSQDFINSPLHF. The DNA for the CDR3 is TGTGCCAGCAGCCAAGATTTTATTAATTCACCCCTCCACTTT.

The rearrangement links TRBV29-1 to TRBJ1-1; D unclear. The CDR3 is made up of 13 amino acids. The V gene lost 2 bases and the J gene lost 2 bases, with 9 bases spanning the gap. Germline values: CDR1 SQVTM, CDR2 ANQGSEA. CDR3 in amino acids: CSVERWENTEAFF. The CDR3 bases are TGCAGCGTTGAAAGGTGGGAAAACACTGAAGCTTTCTTT.

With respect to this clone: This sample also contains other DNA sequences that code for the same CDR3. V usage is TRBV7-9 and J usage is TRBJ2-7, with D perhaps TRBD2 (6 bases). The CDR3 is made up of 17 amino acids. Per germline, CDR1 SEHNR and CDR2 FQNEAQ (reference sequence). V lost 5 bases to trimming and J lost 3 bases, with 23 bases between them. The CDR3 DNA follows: TGTGCCAGCAGCCTCCCGGGGGTGCGTGGGTCAGACTACGAGCAGTACTTC. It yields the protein CASSLPGVRGSDYEQYF.

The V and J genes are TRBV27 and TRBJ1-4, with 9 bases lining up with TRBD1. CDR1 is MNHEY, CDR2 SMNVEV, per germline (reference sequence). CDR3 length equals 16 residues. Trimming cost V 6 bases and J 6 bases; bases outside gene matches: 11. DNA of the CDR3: TGTGCCAGCAGAGTATCCCCGGGACAGGGTTATGAAAAACTGTTTTTT. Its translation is CASRVSPGQGYEKLFF. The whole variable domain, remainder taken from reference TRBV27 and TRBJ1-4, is EAQVTQNPRYLITVTGKKLTVTCSQNMNHEYMSWYRQDPGLGLRQIYYSMNVEVTDKGDVPEGYKVSRKEKRNFPLILESPSPNQTSLYFCASRVSPGQGYEKLFFGSGTQLSVL.

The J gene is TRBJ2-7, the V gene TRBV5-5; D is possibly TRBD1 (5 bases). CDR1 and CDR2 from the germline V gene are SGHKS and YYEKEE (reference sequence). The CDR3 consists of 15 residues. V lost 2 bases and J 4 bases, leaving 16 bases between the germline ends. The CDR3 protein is CASSFAQGRIYEQYF. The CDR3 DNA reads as TGTGCCAGCAGCTTTGCGCAGGGAAGAATTTACGAGCAGTACTTC.

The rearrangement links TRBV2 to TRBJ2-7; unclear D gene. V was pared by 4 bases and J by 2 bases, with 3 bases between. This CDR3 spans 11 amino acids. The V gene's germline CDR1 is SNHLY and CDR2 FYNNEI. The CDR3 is CASSGTYEQYF. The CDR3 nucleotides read TGTGCCAGCAGTGGGACCTACGAGCAGTACTTC.

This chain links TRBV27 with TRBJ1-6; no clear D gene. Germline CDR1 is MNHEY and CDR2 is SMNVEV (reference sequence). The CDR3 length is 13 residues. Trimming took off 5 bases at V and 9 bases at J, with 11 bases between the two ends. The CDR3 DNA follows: TGTGCCAGCAGTCCCGCCCAGGTTTCACCCCTCCACTTT. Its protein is CASSPAQVSPLHF.

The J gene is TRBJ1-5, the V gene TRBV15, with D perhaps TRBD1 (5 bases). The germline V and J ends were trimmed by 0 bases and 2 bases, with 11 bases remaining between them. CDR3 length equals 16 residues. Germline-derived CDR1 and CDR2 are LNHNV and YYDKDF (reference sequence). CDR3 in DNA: TGTGCCACCAGCAGAGAGGGGCCGGGGCGCAATCAGCCCCAGCATTTT. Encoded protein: CATSREGPGRNQPQHF.